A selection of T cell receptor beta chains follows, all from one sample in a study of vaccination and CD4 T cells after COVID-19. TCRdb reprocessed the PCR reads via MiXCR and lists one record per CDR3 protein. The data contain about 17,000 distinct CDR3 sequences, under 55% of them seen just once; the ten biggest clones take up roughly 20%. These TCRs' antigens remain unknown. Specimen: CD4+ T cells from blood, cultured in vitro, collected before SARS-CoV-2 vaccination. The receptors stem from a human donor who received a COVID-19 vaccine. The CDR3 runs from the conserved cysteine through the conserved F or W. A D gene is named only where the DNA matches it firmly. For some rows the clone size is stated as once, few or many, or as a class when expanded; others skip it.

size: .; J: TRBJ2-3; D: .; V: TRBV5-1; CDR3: CASSKPGLQGRTDTQYF; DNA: TGCGCCAGCAGCAAACCGGGCCTCCAGGGCCGGACAGATACGCAGTATTTT
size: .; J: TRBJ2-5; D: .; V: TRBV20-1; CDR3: CSAAREVQETQYF; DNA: TGCAGTGCCGCTAGGGAAGTCCAAGAGACCCAGTACTTC
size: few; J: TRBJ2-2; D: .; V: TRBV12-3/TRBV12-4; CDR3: CASSLKSLASFGELFF; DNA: TGTGCCAGCAGTTTAAAATCCCTAGCCTCGTTCGGGGAGCTGTTTTTT
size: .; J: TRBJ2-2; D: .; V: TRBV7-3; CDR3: CASRATNQGAGELFF; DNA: TGTGCCAGCAGGGCCACTAATCAGGGCGCCGGGGAGCTGTTTTTT
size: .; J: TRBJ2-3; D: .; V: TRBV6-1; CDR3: CASSGQSPGTDTQYF; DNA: TGTGCCAGCAGTGGACAGAGTCCGGGAACAGATACGCAGTATTTT
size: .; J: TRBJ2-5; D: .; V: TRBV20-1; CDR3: CSARDVVNRRETQYF; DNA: TGCAGTGCTAGAGACGTAGTTAACAGGCGGGAGACCCAGTACTTC
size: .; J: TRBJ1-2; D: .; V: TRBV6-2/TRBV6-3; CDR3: CASSITGPYRFYGYTF; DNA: TGTGCCAGCAGCATAACGGGACCCTATAGGTTCTATGGCTACACCTTC
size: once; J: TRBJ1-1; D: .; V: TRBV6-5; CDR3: CASSYSKGGRGTEAFF; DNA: TGTGCCAGCAGTTACTCGAAGGGGGGGCGAGGCACTGAAGCTTTCTTT
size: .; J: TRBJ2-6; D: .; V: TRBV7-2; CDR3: CASSFGGSGANVLTF; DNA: TGTGCCAGCAGCTTTGGTGGTTCCGGGGCCAACGTCCTGACTTTC
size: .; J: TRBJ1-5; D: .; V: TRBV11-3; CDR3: CASSLDWRQPQHF; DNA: TGTGCCAGCAGCTTAGATTGGCGCCAGCCCCAGCATTTT
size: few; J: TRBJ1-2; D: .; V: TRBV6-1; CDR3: CASRAQDNYGYTF; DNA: TGTGCCAGCAGAGCACAGGATAACTATGGCTACACCTTC
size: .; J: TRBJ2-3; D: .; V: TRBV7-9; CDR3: CASSLPTDTQYF; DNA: TGTGCCAGCAGCTTGCCGACAGATACGCAGTATTTT
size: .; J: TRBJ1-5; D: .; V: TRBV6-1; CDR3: CASSDTVPYNQPQHF; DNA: TGTGCCAGCAGCGATACTGTCCCGTACAATCAGCCCCAGCATTTT
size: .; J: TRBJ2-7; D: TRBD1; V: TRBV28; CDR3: CASSVTGQGSYEQYF; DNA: TGTGCCAGCAGTGTCACGGGACAGGGGTCCTACGAGCAGTACTTC
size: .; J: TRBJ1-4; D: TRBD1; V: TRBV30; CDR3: CACPDRGQGEKLFF; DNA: TGTGCCTGCCCCGACAGGGGCCAGGGTGAAAAACTGTTTTTT
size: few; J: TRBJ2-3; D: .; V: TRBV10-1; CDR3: CASARTAGRGDTQYF; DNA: TGCGCCAGCGCCCGGACTGCGGGAAGGGGGGATACGCAGTATTTT
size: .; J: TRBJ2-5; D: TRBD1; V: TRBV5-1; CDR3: CASSWDSSYQETQYF; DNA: TGCGCCAGCAGCTGGGACAGTAGCTACCAAGAGACCCAGTACTTC
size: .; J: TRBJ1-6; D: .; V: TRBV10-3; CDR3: CAISESGELNSPLHF; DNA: TGTGCCATCAGTGAGTCGGGGGAATTGAATTCACCCCTCCACTTT
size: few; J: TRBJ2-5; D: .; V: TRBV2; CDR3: CASSEADQETQYF; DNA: TGTGCCAGCAGTGAAGCCGATCAAGAGACCCAGTACTTC
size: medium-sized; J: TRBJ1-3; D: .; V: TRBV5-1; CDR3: CASSWAGTSSGNTIYF; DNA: TGCGCCAGCAGCTGGGCAGGGACGAGCTCTGGAAACACCATATATTTT
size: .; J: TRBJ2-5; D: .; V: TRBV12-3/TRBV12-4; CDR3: CASSLVETKETQYF; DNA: TGTGCCAGCAGTTTAGTTGAAACTAAAGAGACCCAGTACTTC
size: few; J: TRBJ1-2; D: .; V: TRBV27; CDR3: CASSPAGGNYGYTF; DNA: TGTGCCAGCAGTCCGGCGGGGGGTAACTATGGCTACACCTTC
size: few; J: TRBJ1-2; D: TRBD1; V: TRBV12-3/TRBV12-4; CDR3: CASSLSRGYGYTF; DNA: TGTGCCAGCAGTTTATCCAGGGGGTATGGCTACACCTTC
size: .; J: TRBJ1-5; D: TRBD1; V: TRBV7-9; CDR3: CASSSGGYSNQPQHF; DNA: TGTGCCAGCAGCTCAGGGGGGTATAGCAATCAGCCCCAGCATTTT
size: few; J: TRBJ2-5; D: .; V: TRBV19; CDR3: CASSIVALETQYF; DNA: TGTGCCAGTAGTATAGTAGCGCTAGAGACCCAGTACTTC
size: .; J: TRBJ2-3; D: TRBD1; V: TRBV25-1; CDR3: CAGSDTGQGGDTQYF; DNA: TGTGCCGGCAGTGATACGGGACAGGGGGGAGATACGCAGTATTTT
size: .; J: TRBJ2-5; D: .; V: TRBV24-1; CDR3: CATSNPGRETQYF; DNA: TGTGCCACCAGTAATCCAGGGCGAGAGACCCAGTACTTC
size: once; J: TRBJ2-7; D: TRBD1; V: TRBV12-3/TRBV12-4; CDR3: CASSLRGQDYEQYF; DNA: TGTGCCAGCAGTTTACGGGGACAGGACTACGAGCAGTACTTC
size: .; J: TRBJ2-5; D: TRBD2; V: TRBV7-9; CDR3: CASSRGGSLQETQYF; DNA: TGTGCCAGCAGCCGCGGGGGGTCCCTACAAGAGACCCAGTACTTC
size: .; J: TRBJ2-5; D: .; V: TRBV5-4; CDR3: CASSLAAGELQETQYF; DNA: TGTGCCAGCAGCTTGGCGGCAGGGGAACTCCAAGAGACCCAGTACTTC
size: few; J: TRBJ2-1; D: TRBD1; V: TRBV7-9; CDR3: CASSPIGQGMNEQFF; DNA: TGTGCCAGCAGCCCTATAGGACAGGGTATGAATGAGCAGTTCTTC
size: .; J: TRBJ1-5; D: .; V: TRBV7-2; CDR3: CASSLTQGSNQPQHF; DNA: TGTGCCAGCAGCTTAACCCAGGGAAGCAATCAGCCCCAGCATTTT
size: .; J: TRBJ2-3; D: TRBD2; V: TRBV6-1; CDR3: CASTLQRGGTDTQYF; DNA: TGTGCCAGCACCCTACAGCGGGGGGGCACAGATACGCAGTATTTT
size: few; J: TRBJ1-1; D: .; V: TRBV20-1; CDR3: CSAPRNTEAFF; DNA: TGCAGTGCGCCAAGGAACACTGAAGCTTTCTTT
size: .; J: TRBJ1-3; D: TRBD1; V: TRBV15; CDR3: CATSSDQGAAGNTIYF; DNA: TGTGCCACCAGCAGTGATCAGGGGGCGGCTGGAAACACCATATATTTT
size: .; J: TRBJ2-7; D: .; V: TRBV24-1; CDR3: CATSALRVMHYEQYF; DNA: TGTGCCACCAGTGCCCTCAGGGTCATGCACTACGAGCAGTACTTC
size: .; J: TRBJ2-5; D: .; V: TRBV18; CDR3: CASSPGETQYF; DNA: TGTGCCAGCTCACCCGGAGAGACCCAGTACTTC
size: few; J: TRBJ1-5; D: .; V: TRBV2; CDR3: CASRDTGNQPQHF; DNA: TGTGCCAGCAGGGACACAGGCAATCAGCCCCAGCATTTT
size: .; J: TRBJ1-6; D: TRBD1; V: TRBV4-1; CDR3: CATRLRDRDNSPLHF; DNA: TGCGCCACAAGACTCCGGGACAGGGATAATTCACCCCTCCACTTT
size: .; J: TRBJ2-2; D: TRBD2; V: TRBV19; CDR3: CASSMQGLAGKNTGELFF; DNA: TGTGCCAGTAGTATGCAGGGGCTAGCGGGCAAGAACACCGGGGAGCTGTTTTTT
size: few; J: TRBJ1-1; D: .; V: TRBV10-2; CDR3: CASSESFGVSNTEAFF; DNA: TGCGCCAGCAGTGAGTCCTTCGGGGTCTCGAACACTGAAGCTTTCTTT
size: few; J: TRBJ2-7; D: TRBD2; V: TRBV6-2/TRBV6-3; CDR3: CASRQGLASSYEQYF; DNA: TGTGCCAGCAGACAGGGACTAGCGAGCTCCTACGAGCAGTACTTC
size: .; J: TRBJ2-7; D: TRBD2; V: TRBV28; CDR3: CATNGGEQYF; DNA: TGTGCCACCAACGGGGGGGAGCAGTACTTC
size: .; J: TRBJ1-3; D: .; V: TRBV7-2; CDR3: CASSRDPTGRAGNTIYF; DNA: TGTGCCAGCAGCCGTGACCCGACAGGCAGAGCTGGAAACACCATATATTTT
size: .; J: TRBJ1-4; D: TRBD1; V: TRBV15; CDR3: CATSRGADRGHEKLFF; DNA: TGTGCCACCAGCAGAGGGGCGGACAGGGGGCATGAAAAACTGTTTTTT
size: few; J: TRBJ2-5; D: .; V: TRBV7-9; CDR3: CASSFVAFPETQYF; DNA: TGTGCCAGCAGCTTCGTAGCCTTTCCAGAGACCCAGTACTTC
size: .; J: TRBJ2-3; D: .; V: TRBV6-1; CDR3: CASSPGLNTDTQYF; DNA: TGTGCCAGCAGTCCGGGACTCAACACAGATACGCAGTATTTT
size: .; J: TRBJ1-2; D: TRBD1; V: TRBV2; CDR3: CASVGQGLGYGYTF; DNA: TGTGCCAGCGTGGGACAGGGTCTTGGCTATGGCTACACCTTC
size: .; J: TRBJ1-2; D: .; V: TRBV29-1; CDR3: CSVENPKDSLYGYTF; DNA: TGCAGCGTTGAAAATCCAAAAGACAGCCTCTATGGCTACACCTTC
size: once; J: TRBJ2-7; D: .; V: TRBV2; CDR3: CASSEPTSAYEQYF; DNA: TGTGCCAGCAGTGAACCTACGTCAGCTTACGAGCAGTACTTC
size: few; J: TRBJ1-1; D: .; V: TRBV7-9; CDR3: CASSLTYIAEAFF; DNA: TGTGCCAGCAGCTTAACTTATATCGCTGAAGCTTTCTTT
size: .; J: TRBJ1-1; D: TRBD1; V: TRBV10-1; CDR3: CASNDRGPENTEAFF; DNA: TGCGCCAGCAACGACAGGGGTCCCGAGAACACTGAAGCTTTCTTT
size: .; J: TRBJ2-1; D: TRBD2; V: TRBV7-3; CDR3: CASSLSGGPSHEQFF; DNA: TGTGCCAGCAGCTTGTCGGGGGGGCCGAGTCATGAGCAGTTCTTC
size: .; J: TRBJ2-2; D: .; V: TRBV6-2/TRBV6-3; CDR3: CASSQAGHRVDVAGELFF; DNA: TGTGCCAGCAGCCAAGCCGGCCACAGGGTGGACGTCGCCGGGGAGCTGTTTTTT
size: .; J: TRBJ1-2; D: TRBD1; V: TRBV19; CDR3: CASTDLGTGGLYGYTF; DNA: TGTGCCAGTACTGACCTCGGGACAGGGGGCCTCTATGGCTACACCTTC
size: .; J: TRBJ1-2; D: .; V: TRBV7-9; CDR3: CASSLAGGTYGYTF; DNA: TGTGCCAGCAGCTTAGCGGGAGGGACCTATGGCTACACCTTC
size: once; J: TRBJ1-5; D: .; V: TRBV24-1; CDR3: CATSDRDGGGGNQPQHF; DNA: TGTGCCACCAGTGACCGAGACGGGGGTGGAGGCAATCAGCCCCAGCATTTT
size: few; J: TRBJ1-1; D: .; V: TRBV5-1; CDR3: CASSFLPMNTEAFF; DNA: TGCGCCAGCAGCTTTCTACCGATGAACACTGAAGCTTTCTTT
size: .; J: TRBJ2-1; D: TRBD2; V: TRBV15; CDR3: CATSRDRGGDYNEQFF; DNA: TGTGCCACCAGCAGAGATCGTGGGGGGGATTACAATGAGCAGTTCTTC